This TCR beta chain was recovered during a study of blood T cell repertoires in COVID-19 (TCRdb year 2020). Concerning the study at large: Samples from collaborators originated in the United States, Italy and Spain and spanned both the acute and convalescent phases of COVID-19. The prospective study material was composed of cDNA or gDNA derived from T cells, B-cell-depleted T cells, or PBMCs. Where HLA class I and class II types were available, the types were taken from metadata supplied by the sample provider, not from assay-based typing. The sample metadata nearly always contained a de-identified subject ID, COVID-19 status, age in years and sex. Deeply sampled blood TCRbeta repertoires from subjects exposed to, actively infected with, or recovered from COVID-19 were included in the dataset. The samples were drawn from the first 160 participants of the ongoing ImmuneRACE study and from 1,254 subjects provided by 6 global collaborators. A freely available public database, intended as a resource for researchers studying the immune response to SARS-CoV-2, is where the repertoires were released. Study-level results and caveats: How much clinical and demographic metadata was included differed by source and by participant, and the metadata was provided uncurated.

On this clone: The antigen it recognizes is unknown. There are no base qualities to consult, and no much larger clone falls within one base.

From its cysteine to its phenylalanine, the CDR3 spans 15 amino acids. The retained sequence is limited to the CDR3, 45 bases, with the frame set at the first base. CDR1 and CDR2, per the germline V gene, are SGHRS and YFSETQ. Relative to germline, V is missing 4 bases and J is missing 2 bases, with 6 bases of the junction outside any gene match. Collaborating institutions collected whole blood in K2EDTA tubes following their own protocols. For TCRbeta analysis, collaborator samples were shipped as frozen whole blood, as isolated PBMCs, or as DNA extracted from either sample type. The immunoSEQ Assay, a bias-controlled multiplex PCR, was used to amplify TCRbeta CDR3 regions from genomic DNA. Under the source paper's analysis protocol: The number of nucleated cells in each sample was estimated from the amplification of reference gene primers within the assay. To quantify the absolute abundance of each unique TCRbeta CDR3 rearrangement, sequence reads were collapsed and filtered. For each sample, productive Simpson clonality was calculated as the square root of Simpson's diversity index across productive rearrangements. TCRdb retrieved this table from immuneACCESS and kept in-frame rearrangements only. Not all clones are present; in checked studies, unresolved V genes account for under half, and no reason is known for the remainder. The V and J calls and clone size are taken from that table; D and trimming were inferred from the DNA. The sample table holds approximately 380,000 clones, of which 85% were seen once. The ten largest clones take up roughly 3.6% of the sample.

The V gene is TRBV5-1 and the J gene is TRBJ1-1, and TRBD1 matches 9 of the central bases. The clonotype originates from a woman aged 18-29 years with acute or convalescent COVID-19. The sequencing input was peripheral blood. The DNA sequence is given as TGCGCCAGCAGCCCCACTACAGGGGGCAACACTGAAGCTTTCTTT. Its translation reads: CASSPTTGGNTEAFF.